A single sample is the source of the 20 T cell receptor beta chains below, sequenced in a study of CD8+CD57+ T cells in acquired aplastic anemia. The template used for profiling TCR beta VDJ and CDR3 was genomic DNA. TCRdb fed the reads into MiXCR, producing one record per CDR3 protein. The sample has about 180,000 distinct CDR3 sequences, under 55% seen once. The specimen sequenced was sorted CD4+, CD8+, or CD8+CD57+ T cells (not recorded which) from PBMCs. These receptors were obtained from a human donor in good health.

This clonotype was counted only a few times. The chain uses TRBV11-2 and TRBJ2-7; D remains ambiguous. Trimming left V 2 bases short and J 2 bases short, with 10 bases between. From germline, CDR1 is SGHAT and CDR2 FQNNGV. The CDR3 spans 14 residues. The CDR3 reads CASSLWGYAYEQYF. The CDR3, as DNA: TGTGCCAGCAGCTTATGGGGTTACGCCTACGAGCAGTACTTC.

The table lists this clonotype with many counts. The chain links TRBV15 to TRBJ1-1; D unclear. Germline lookup yields CDR1 LNHNV and CDR2 YYDKDF (reference sequence). Trimming cost V 1 base and J 4 bases, with 7 bases left between them. This CDR3 has 13 residues. CDR3: CATSRVSSTEAFF. The CDR3 DNA reads TGTGCCACCAGCAGAGTGTCGAGCACTGAAGCTTTCTTT.

This clonotype was seen only a few times. The chain employs TRBV29-1 and TRBJ2-4; no firm D call. V lost 4 bases to trimming and J lost 0 bases, with 10 bases between them. The CDR3 is 14 residues long. The germline gives CDR1 SQVTM, CDR2 ANQGSEA. The CDR3 loop reads CSVVEMEAKNIQYF. The CDR3 coding sequence is TGCAGCGTTGTAGAAATGGAAGCCAAAAACATTCAGTACTTC. The full variable domain, completed using reference TRBV29-1 and TRBJ2-4, is SAVISQKPSRDICQRGTSLTIQCQVDSQVTMMFWYRQQPGQSLTLIATANQGSEATYESGFVIDKFPISRPNLTFSTLTVSNMSPEDSSIYLCSVVEMEAKNIQYFGAGTRLSVL.

The chain uses TRBV7-8 and TRBJ2-1; D is unresolved. CDR3 length equals 12 residues. V lost 5 bases and J 8 bases, leaving 10 bases between the germline ends. Germline values: CDR1 SGHVS, CDR2 FQNEAQ. CDR3 nucleotides: TGTGCCAGCAGCCCAGAGCTGGATGAGCAGTTCTTC. Its protein product is CASSPELDEQFF.

This chain uses TRBV4-2 with TRBJ2-1; D is perhaps TRBD2 (6 bases). V was trimmed by 5 bases and J by 8 bases, leaving 22 bases between them. This CDR3 comprises 16 residues. CDR1 and CDR2 (germline): LGHNA, YNFKEQ. The chain's CDR3 is CASSSGRGLPGDEQFF. CDR3 in DNA: TGTGCCAGCAGCAGCGGCCGGGGACTGCCTGGAGATGAGCAGTTCTTC.

This clonotype appeared a few times. This may arise from a read error, as a much more abundant clone is one base away. The chain has TRBV7-9 and TRBJ2-2; TRBD1 matches 8 bases. The V segment lost 5 bases and the J segment 5 bases; nucleotides outside the gene matches: 7. This CDR3 comprises 15 residues. CDR1 and CDR2 from the germline V gene are SEHNR and FQNEAQ (reference sequence). The CDR3 sequence is CASSPRDRLTGELFF. The CDR3 region has the DNA TGTGCCAGCAGCCCCCGGGACAGGTTAACCGGGGAGCTGTTTTTT. The whole variable domain, remainder taken from reference TRBV7-9 and TRBJ2-2, is DTGVSQNPRHKITKRGQNVTFRCDPISEHNRLYWYRQTLGQGPEFLTYFQNEAQLEKSRLLSDRFSAERPKGSFSTLEIQRTEQGDSAMYLCASSPRDRLTGELFFGEGSRLTVL.

The chain couples TRBV7-2 to TRBJ2-1; D possibly corresponds to TRBD1 (5 bases). CDR3 size: 13 residues. The V end lost 5 bases, the J end lost 0 bases, and 5 bases lay between the germline ends. Per the germline V gene, CDR1 is SGHTA and CDR2 is FQGNSA. The CDR3 sequence: CASSRGSYNEQFF. CDR3 DNA sequence: TGTGCCAGCAGCAGGGGCTCCTACAATGAGCAGTTCTTC.

This chain joins TRBV7-9 and TRBJ2-7, with D perhaps TRBD2 (6 bases). The V end was cut by 11 bases, the J end by 1 base, with 12 bases between. The CDR3 contains 12 residues. Germline V gene data show CDR1 as SEHNR and CDR2 as FQNEAQ (reference sequence). The CDR3 nucleotides read TGTGCCTGCCCCCGGGGGTCCTACGAGCAGTACTTC. This gives the protein CACPRGSYEQYF.

This clonotype was seen ten or more times. The chain couples TRBV20-1 to TRBJ2-3, with 7 positions matching TRBD1. CDR1 is DFQATT and CDR2 is SNEGSKA in the germline V gene (reference sequence). CDR3 size: 13 residues. With V trimmed by 5 bases and J by 3 bases, 5 bases remained unmatched. The CDR3: CSAPDRVTDTQYF. CDR3 in DNA: TGCAGTGCTCCTGACAGGGTAACAGATACGCAGTATTTT.

About this clonotype: This may arise from a read error, as a much more abundant clone is one base away. The rearrangement joins TRBV2 to TRBJ2-2, with a weak D call TRBD2 (5 bases). Germline lookup yields CDR1 SNHLY and CDR2 FYNNEI. The CDR3 is made up of 16 amino acids. The CDR3 spells CASSEGANVRAGELLF. CDR3 coding DNA: TGTGCCAGCAGTGAAGGGGCTAACGTGCGGGCCGGGGAGCTGCTTTTT.

This clonotype was recorded at least ten times. The V and J genes are TRBV3-1 and TRBJ2-7, with 12 bases lining up with TRBD2. Trimming cost V 4 bases and J 4 bases; bases outside gene matches: 8. The CDR3 is 16 amino acids. The V gene's germline CDR1 is LGHDT and CDR2 YNNKEL (reference sequence). CDR3 residues: CASSPPTSGRTYEQYF. The CDR3 DNA reads TGTGCCAGCAGCCCCCCCACTAGCGGGAGGACGTACGAGCAGTACTTC.

This chain links TRBV6-1 with TRBJ2-7; TRBD1 matches at 10 bases. CDR1 MNHNS and CDR2 SASEGT come from the germline V gene. The CDR3 has 15 residues. The V and J ends lost 6 bases and 2 bases, in that order; junction bases with no gene match: 7. CDR3 coding DNA: TGTGCCAGCAGCGGTTACGGGACAGGGGCCTACGAGCAGTACTTC. Protein: CASSGYGTGAYEQYF.

This sequence joins TRBV24-1 and TRBJ2-3; 10 bases are a match to TRBD1. The CDR3 runs 18 residues. Germline lookup yields CDR1 KGHDR and CDR2 SFDVKD. V gave up 1 base and J gave up 3 bases; unmatched junction bases: 9. Written as DNA, the CDR3 is TGTGCCACCAGTGATTTTCCAAGGGACAGGGGTGGGACAGATACGCAGTATTTT. Translated: CATSDFPRDRGGTDTQYF.

The rearrangement links TRBV20-1 to TRBJ2-7; 8 nucleotides align to TRBD1. The CDR3 is 12 residues long. V shed 6 bases and J 3 bases; nucleotides not matched to a gene: 4. Per the germline V gene, CDR1 is DFQATT and CDR2 is SNEGSKA (reference sequence). DNA of the CDR3: TGCAGTGCAGCCACAGGGGGCTACGAGCAGTACTTC. It yields the protein CSAATGGYEQYF.

This clonotype was observed a handful of times. The J gene is TRBJ1-5, the V gene TRBV4-2; D gene unclear. Trimming cost V 5 bases and J 7 bases, with 12 bases left between them. Per the germline V gene, CDR1 is LGHNA and CDR2 is YNFKEQ. This CDR3 comprises 13 residues. The CDR3: CASSSHLEQPQHF. DNA of the CDR3: TGTGCCAGCAGCTCCCATCTAGAGCAGCCCCAGCATTTT.

On this clonotype itself: One junction end disagrees with the germline gene, perhaps due to a read error. The genes are TRBV20-1 and TRBJ2-3, with D perhaps matching TRBD1 (5 bases). Per the germline V gene, CDR1 is DFQATT and CDR2 is SNEGSKA (reference sequence). This CDR3 contains 15 residues. CDR3 bases: TGCAGTGCTAGGGATGGGGCGCTAGGCACAGATACGCATTATTTT. Protein sequence: CSARDGALGTDTHYF.

V and J are TRBV20-1 and TRBJ1-1; TRBD1 might be the D (5 bases). The CDR3 is 17 amino acids. The ends were cut back, 1 base at V and 1 base at J, with 19 bases in the middle. Germline loops: CDR1 DFQATT, CDR2 SNEGSKA (reference sequence). This CDR3 reads CSARGPGTASWNTEAFF. The CDR3, as DNA: TGCAGTGCTAGAGGTCCAGGGACCGCCTCCTGGAACACTGAAGCTTTCTTT.

V and J are TRBV30 and TRBJ2-1, with unresolved D. Germline CDR1 and CDR2: GTSNPN and SVGIG (reference sequence). The CDR3 is 12 residues long. V was cut by 1 base and J by 8 bases, with 9 bases left in between. Written as DNA, the CDR3 is TGTGCCTGGAGTGCCGACAATTATGAGCAGTTCTTC. Translation gives CAWSADNYEQFF.

The rearrangement uses TRBV25-1 and TRBJ2-3, with TRBD2 identical over 9 bases. The germline V gene encodes CDR1 MGHDK and CDR2 SYGVNS. J was trimmed by 3 bases and V by 8 bases; bases with no gene match: 12. This CDR3 has 16 amino acids. In nucleotides, the CDR3 is TGTGCCAGCTCAGGGGAAATAGCGGGAGCAACAGATACGCAGTATTTT. Its translation: CASSGEIAGATDTQYF.

The V gene is TRBV7-6, the J gene TRBJ2-1; TRBD1 agrees at 9 bases. CDR3 length: 13 amino acids. The germline V gene encodes CDR1 SGHVS and CDR2 FNYEAQ. With 6 bases clipped from V and 10 bases from J, the junction kept 7 bases outside the gene matches. CDR3 sequence (DNA): TGTGCCAGCAGTTCACAGGGGGCAAGAGAGCAGTTCTTC. Protein product: CASSSQGAREQFF.